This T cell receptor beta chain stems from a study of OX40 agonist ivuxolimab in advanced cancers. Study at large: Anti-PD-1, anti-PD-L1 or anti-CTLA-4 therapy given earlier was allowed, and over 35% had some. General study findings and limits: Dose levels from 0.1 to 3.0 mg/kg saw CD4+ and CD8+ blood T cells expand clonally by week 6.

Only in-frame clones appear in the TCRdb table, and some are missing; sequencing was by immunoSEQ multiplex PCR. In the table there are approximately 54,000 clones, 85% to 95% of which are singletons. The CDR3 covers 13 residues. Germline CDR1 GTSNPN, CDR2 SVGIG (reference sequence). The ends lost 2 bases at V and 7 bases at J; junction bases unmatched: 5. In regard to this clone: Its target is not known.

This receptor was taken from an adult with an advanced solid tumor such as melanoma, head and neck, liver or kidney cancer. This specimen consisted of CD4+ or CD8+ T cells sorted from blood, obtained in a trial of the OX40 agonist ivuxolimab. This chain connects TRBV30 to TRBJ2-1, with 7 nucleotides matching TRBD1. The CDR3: CAWSLTTGNEQFF. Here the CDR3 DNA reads TGTGCCTGGAGTTTGACGACAGGGAATGAGCAGTTCTTC.